Listed below are T cell receptor beta chains from one sample, sequenced in a study of PD-1 blockade in classical Hodgkin lymphoma. The repertoire was sequenced with immunoSEQ multiplex PCR; TCRdb's copy has only in-frame clones and lacks some. The data show roughly 40,000 clones, around two thirds seen once. The material sequenced was peripheral blood mononuclear cells (PBMCs), taken at baseline. The receptor set was obtained from a human donor with classical Hodgkin lymphoma. CDR3s include the opening cysteine and the closing phenylalanine or tryptophan. The order of the fields is D gene, V gene, J gene, clone size, CDR3 protein, CDR3 DNA. A D gene is named only where the DNA matches it firmly. Size tells how often a clone was seen (once, few, many) or the class of an expanded clone, and some rows leave it out.

D: TRBD1; V: TRBV10-3; J: TRBJ1-1; size: .; CDR3: CAISLLQGANTEAFF; DNA: TGTGCCATCAGTCTATTACAGGGGGCGAACACTGAAGCTTTCTTT
D: .; V: TRBV19; J: TRBJ1-5; size: .; CDR3: CASGIRTGNQPQHF; DNA: TGTGCCAGTGGGATACGGACAGGCAATCAGCCCCAGCATTTT
D: .; V: TRBV9; J: TRBJ2-3; size: .; CDR3: CASSAGASTDTQYF; DNA: TGTGCCAGCAGCGCGGGAGCTAGCACAGATACGCAGTATTTT
D: .; V: TRBV7-2; J: TRBJ2-7; size: .; CDR3: CASSLPSKYEQYF; DNA: TGTGCCAGCAGCTTACCTTCTAAATACGAGCAGTACTTC
D: .; V: TRBV4-3; J: TRBJ1-5; size: .; CDR3: CASSQDPLVRNQPQHF; DNA: TGCGCCAGCAGCCAAGACCCTCTTGTTCGGAATCAGCCCCAGCATTTT
D: .; V: TRBV7-2; J: TRBJ1-2; size: .; CDR3: CASSPTRGNYGYTF; DNA: TGTGCCAGCAGCCCAACCCGGGGGAACTATGGCTACACCTTC
D: .; V: TRBV6-6; J: TRBJ1-1; size: .; CDR3: CASSYSRMNTEAFF; DNA: TGTGCCAGCAGTTACTCGAGGATGAACACTGAAGCTTTCTTT
D: TRBD1; V: TRBV2; J: TRBJ1-2; size: few; CDR3: CASLGQEGYTF; DNA: TGTGCCAGTTTGGGACAGGAGGGCTACACCTTC
D: TRBD2; V: TRBV13; J: TRBJ2-3; size: .; CDR3: CASSLGPGLAGEVTQYF; DNA: TGTGCCAGCAGCTTAGGTCCGGGACTAGCGGGAGAGGTTACGCAGTATTTT
D: .; V: TRBV19; J: TRBJ2-2; size: .; CDR3: CASSIATRGFGELFF; DNA: TGTGCCAGTAGTATAGCGACAAGGGGTTTCGGGGAGCTGTTTTTT
D: TRBD2; V: TRBV2; J: TRBJ2-7; size: few; CDR3: CASNLGLAASYEQYF; DNA: TGTGCCAGCAACCTCGGACTAGCGGCTTCCTACGAGCAGTACTTC
D: TRBD2; V: TRBV5-4; J: TRBJ2-5; size: .; CDR3: CASSFWGGSGETQYF; DNA: TGTGCCAGCAGCTTTTGGGGCGGGAGCGGAGAGACCCAGTACTTC
D: .; V: TRBV7-9; J: TRBJ2-2; size: medium-sized; CDR3: CASSFVRGNERGNTGELFF; DNA: TGTGCCAGCAGCTTCGTCCGGGGGAACGAGAGGGGAAACACCGGGGAGCTGTTTTTT
D: TRBD2; V: TRBV19; J: TRBJ2-7; size: .; CDR3: CASSRPLAGGHEQYF; DNA: TGTGCCAGTAGTAGACCGCTAGCGGGAGGCCACGAGCAGTACTTC
D: .; V: TRBV30; J: TRBJ2-2; size: once; CDR3: CAWSVLTPSGELFF; DNA: TGTGCCTGGAGTGTCTTGACCCCTTCCGGGGAGCTGTTTTTT
D: TRBD1; V: TRBV10-3; J: TRBJ1-5; size: .; CDR3: CAISEYKTKGQGDNQPQHF; DNA: TGTGCCATCAGTGAGTACAAGACTAAGGGACAGGGAGACAATCAGCCCCAGCATTTT
D: TRBD2; V: TRBV10-3; J: TRBJ2-1; size: .; CDR3: CAISGTSGRSVAYNEQFF; DNA: TGTGCCATCAGTGGAACTAGCGGGAGATCAGTAGCCTACAATGAGCAGTTCTTC
D: .; V: TRBV28; J: TRBJ2-1; size: .; CDR3: CASRIPESEQFF; DNA: TGTGCCAGCAGGATCCCGGAGAGTGAGCAGTTCTTC
D: .; V: TRBV21-1; J: TRBJ2-1; size: .; CDR3: CASSKAGQGEDEQFF; DNA: TGTGCCAGCAGCAAGGCTGGACAGGGGGAGGATGAGCAGTTCTTC
D: .; V: TRBV29-1; J: TRBJ1-2; size: .; CDR3: CSVDTVNYGYTF; DNA: TGCAGCGTTGACACAGTTAACTATGGCTACACCTTC
D: .; V: TRBV19; J: TRBJ2-3; size: .; CDR3: CAAGGAASTDTQYF; DNA: TGTGCCGCAGGGGGGGCAGCTAGCACAGATACGCAGTATTTT
D: .; V: TRBV5-6; J: TRBJ1-5; size: once; CDR3: CASSLAGSNQPQHF; DNA: TGTGCCAGCAGCTTGGCGGGGAGCAATCAGCCCCAGCATTTT
D: .; V: TRBV7-9; J: TRBJ2-2; size: .; CDR3: CASSTGRGTGELFF; DNA: TGTGCCAGCAGTACAGGGAGAGGAACCGGGGAGCTGTTTTTT
D: TRBD2; V: TRBV28; J: TRBJ2-7; size: .; CDR3: CASSLSGRVSLEQYF; DNA: TGTGCCAGCAGTTTATCCGGGAGGGTCTCTTTGGAGCAGTACTTC
D: TRBD1; V: TRBV30; J: TRBJ2-6; size: .; CDR3: CACPTGSGANVLTF; DNA: TGTGCCTGCCCGACAGGGTCTGGGGCCAACGTCCTGACTTTC